The present T cell receptor (beta chain) was sequenced within a study of T cells in Graves' hyperthyroidism and ophthalmopathy. Study information: Peripheral blood was drawn at first diagnosis, prior to all treatment.

As for this clonotype: The antigen remains undetermined.

RNA transcripts gave rise to amplified TCR beta CDR3 regions. Researchers ran a first-round RT-PCR on the TCR CDR3 using the HTBI primer set. TCRdb re-called the multiplex PCR reads with MiXCR, one entry per CDR3 protein. The repertoire holds under 350,000 distinct CDR3 sequences, with over 15% as singletons. The V gene lost 0 bases and the J gene lost 6 bases, with 18 bases spanning the gap. This CDR3 contains 16 residues. Germline V lookup: CDR1 LGHNA, CDR2 YSLEER. Broader study findings: Blood also held most thyroid clonotypes expanded beyond 0.001.

Sequencing used blood. The clonotype originates from a woman aged 60-70 years with Graves' ophthalmopathy. The J gene is TRBJ2-7, the V gene TRBV4-3; unclear D gene. This chain's CDR3 is CASSQDVAAAPSEQYF. In DNA, the CDR3 is TGCGCCAGCAGCCAAGATGTGGCCGCCGCCCCCTCCGAGCAGTACTTC.